The TCR beta chain described here comes from a study of blood T cell repertoires in COVID-19. Some clones are missing from TCRdb's copy, which holds only in-frame ones; the method was immunoSEQ multiplex PCR. The sample carries about 250,000 clones, 88% recorded once. This receptor was obtained from an elderly man with acute or convalescent COVID-19. Sequenced material: peripheral blood.

The CDR3 nucleotides are TGTGCCAGCAGCTTAAGTCCCGGGTTCGGGGAGACCCAGTACTTC. As protein: CASSLSPGFGETQYF. The V and J genes are TRBV7-2 and TRBJ2-5; no clear D gene. The length of the CDR3 is 15 residues. From germline, CDR1 is SGHTA and CDR2 FQGNSA. Trimming removed 2 bases at V and 5 bases at J, with 15 bases between.